A single sample is the source of the 29 T cell receptor beta chains below, sequenced in a study of CD8 T cells in Susac syndrome. RNA in amounts of about 0.5 to 1 ug was reverse transcribed with random hexamers. MiXCR, run by TCRdb on the immunoSEQ multiplex PCR reads, gives a single entry per CDR3 protein. In the table there are over 150,000 distinct CDR3 sequences, more than 90% of which are singletons. The sequenced sample consisted of CD4+ T cells from PBMCs. The receptors derive from a human donor with multiple sclerosis.

The chain combines TRBV12-3 or TRBV12-4 with TRBJ1-6; D unclear. V was shortened by 9 bases and J by 10 bases, with 16 bases between the two germline ends. The CDR3 runs 13 residues. CDR3 sequence: CASGWGRRSPLHF. The CDR3 region has the DNA TGTGCCAGTGGATGGGGTAGAAGGTCACCCCTCCACTTT.

The chain combines TRBV30 with TRBJ1-6; unclear D gene. The germline V and J ends were trimmed by 2 bases and 4 bases, with 6 bases remaining between them. This CDR3 region has 13 residues. The germline CDR1 and CDR2 sequences are GTSNPN and SVGIG (reference sequence). This CDR3 is CAWSWEYNSPLHF. CDR3 bases: TGTGCCTGGAGTTGGGAGTATAATTCACCCCTCCACTTT.

The V gene is TRBV20-1, the J gene TRBJ1-1; D not certain. CDR1 and CDR2 from the germline V gene are DFQATT and SNEGSKA (reference sequence). The CDR3 totals 12 residues. The germline V and J ends were trimmed by 6 bases and 3 bases, with 11 bases remaining between them. The CDR3 spells CSAMGWDTEAFF. The CDR3 nucleotides are TGCAGTGCGATGGGTTGGGACACTGAAGCTTTCTTT.

This chain connects TRBV9 to TRBJ1-3, with 7 bases fitting TRBD1. This CDR3 comprises 15 residues. In germline, CDR1 is SGDLS, CDR2 YYNGEE. The V segment lost 6 bases and the J segment 0 bases; nucleotides outside the gene matches: 6. Here the CDR3 reads CASNTGALSGNTIYF. As DNA, the CDR3 is TGTGCCAGCAACACAGGGGCCCTCTCTGGAAACACCATATATTTT.

This chain links TRBV6-6 with TRBJ2-6; tentatively, D is TRBD1 (7 bases). Germline loops: CDR1 MNHNY, CDR2 SVGAGI (reference sequence). The V end lost 6 bases, the J end lost 2 bases, and 14 bases lay between the germline ends. The CDR3 has 16 residues. The CDR3 protein is CASSLEGAAGANVLTF. Written as DNA, the CDR3 is TGTGCCAGCAGCTTGGAGGGGGCTGCTGGGGCCAACGTCCTGACTTTC.

CDR3: CSVQGLAKNIQYF. CDR3 nucleotides: TGCAGCGTTCAGGGACTAGCCAAAAACATTCAGTACTTC. The chain has TRBV29-1 and TRBJ2-4; tentative D call: TRBD2 (6 bases). In germline, CDR1 is SQVTM, CDR2 ANQGSEA. The CDR3 covers 13 residues. The V end was cut by 5 bases, the J end by 0 bases, with 8 bases between.

CDR3 in amino acids: CASKVTGILMPQHF. For the CDR3, the DNA is TGTGCCAGCAAGGTCACTGGGATTTTGATGCCCCAGCATTTT. The chain combines TRBV2 with TRBJ1-5, with unresolved D. The CDR3 runs to 14 residues. Germline V gene data show CDR1 as SNHLY and CDR2 as FYNNEI. V was shortened by 7 bases and J by 9 bases, with 19 bases between the two germline ends. The full variable domain, its missing parts supplied by reference TRBV2 and TRBJ1-5, is EPEVTQTPSHQVTQMGQEVILRCVPISNHLYFYWYRQILGQKVEFLVSFYNNEISEKSEIFDDQFSVERPDGSNFTLKIRSTKLEDSAMYFCASKVTGILMPQHFGDGTRLSIL.

The chain employs TRBV11-3 and TRBJ2-3, with 7 positions matching TRBD2. From germline, CDR1 is SGHNT and CDR2 YENEEA. The CDR3 has 14 residues. Trimming at V came to 1 base and at J to 8 bases, leaving 6 bases not matched to a gene. CDR3 bases: TGTGCCAGCAGCTTAGCGGGGGGTATTGGTACGCAGTATTTT. Translating gives CASSLAGGIGTQYF.

A word on this clonotype: At one end the junction does not follow the germline gene, possibly because of a read error. The chain recombines TRBV9 with TRBJ1-1; D may be TRBD1 (6 bases). Germline V CDR1 and CDR2: SGDLS, YYNGEE. The CDR3 extends over 11 amino acids. The CDR3 spells CASSVAGEAFF. Written as DNA, the CDR3 is TGTGCCAGCAGTGTAGCAGGGGAGGCTTTCTTT.

The rearrangement joins TRBV30 to TRBJ1-2; TRBD1 might be the D (6 bases). Germline CDR1 is GTSNPN and CDR2 is SVGIG (reference sequence). This CDR3 comprises 16 residues. Trimming removed 0 bases from V and 7 bases from J, with 21 bases in between. This chain's CDR3 is CAWSVAPGGGQVGYTF. CDR3 sequence (DNA): TGTGCCTGGAGTGTTGCCCCTGGGGGGGGGCAGGTTGGCTACACCTTC. Full variable domain (outside the CDR3, taken from reference TRBV30 and TRBJ1-2): SQTIHQWPATLVQPVGSPLSLECTVEGTSNPNLYWYRQAAGRGLQLLFYSVGIGQISSEVPQNLSASRPQDRQFILSSKKLLLSDSGFYLCAWSVAPGGGQVGYTFGSGTRLTVV.

The chain uses TRBV11-3 and TRBJ2-1, with no clear D. The CDR3 length is 12 residues. CDR1 is SGHNT and CDR2 is YENEEA in the germline V gene. The ends were cut back, 4 bases at V and 15 bases at J, with 16 bases in the middle. CDR3 nucleotide sequence: TGTGCCAGCAGCTCCCCCGAGGCCCGGCTGTTCTTC. Translated, it gives CASSSPEARLFF. The full variable domain, completed using reference TRBV11-3 and TRBJ2-1, is EAGVVQSPRYKIIEKKQPVAFWCNPISGHNTLYWYLQNLGQGPELLIRYENEEAVDDSQLPKDRFSAERLKGVDSTLKIQPAELGDSAVYLCASSSPEARLFFGPGTRLTVL.

The rearrangement uses TRBV20-1 and TRBJ2-7, with 7 bases identical to TRBD2. CDR3 size: 14 residues. In germline, CDR1 is DFQATT, CDR2 SNEGSKA (reference sequence). Trimming removed 0 bases from V and 0 bases from J; junction bases left unmatched: 2. DNA for the CDR3: TGCAGTGCTAGAGACCCGGGGGGCTCCTACGAGCAGTACTTC. It codes for CSARDPGGSYEQYF.

The V and J genes are TRBV15 and TRBJ1-2; D not certain. Germline V gene sequence: CDR1 LNHNV, CDR2 YYDKDF (reference sequence). Between the trimmed V and J ends, which lost 0 bases and 7 bases, there was a span of 6 bases. This CDR3 spans 12 amino acids. The CDR3 spells CATSRDARGYTF. The CDR3, as DNA: TGTGCCACCAGCAGAGACGCGCGTGGCTACACCTTC.

The chain carries TRBV6-1 and TRBJ1-1; D is uncertain. V lost 7 bases and J 0 bases, leaving 9 bases between the germline ends. Per germline, CDR1 MNHNS and CDR2 SASEGT. The CDR3 runs 13 residues. CDR3 sequence: CASTNRVNTEAFF. In DNA form, the CDR3 reads TGTGCCAGCACTAACCGGGTGAACACTGAAGCTTTCTTT.

This chain joins TRBV20-1 and TRBJ1-4; D gene ambiguous. V was pared by 6 bases and J by 7 bases, with 15 bases between. CDR3 length equals 13 residues. CDR1 and CDR2 from the germline V gene are DFQATT and SNEGSKA (reference sequence). CDR3 sequence (DNA): TGCAGTGCACCCGACCGAGTCGGTGAAAAACTGTTTTTT. Amino acid sequence: CSAPDRVGEKLFF.

The chain has TRBV24-1 and TRBJ2-3; the match to TRBD2 covers 9 bases. This CDR3 comprises 14 residues. CDR1 and CDR2 from the germline V gene are KGHDR and SFDVKD. The CDR3 reads CGSTERGVGDTQYF. The CDR3 coding sequence is TGTGGGAGCACGGAGCGGGGGGTCGGGGATACGCAGTATTTT.

J is TRBJ1-2 and V is TRBV29-1; no firm D call. V was trimmed by 4 bases and J by 8 bases, leaving 11 bases between them. CDR1 is SQVTM, CDR2 ANQGSEA, per germline. This CDR3 region has 11 residues. The CDR3 loop reads CSVVWLEGYTF. The CDR3 DNA sequence: TGCAGCGTTGTTTGGCTCGAGGGCTACACCTTC.

This clonotype was seen a few times. This rearrangement joins TRBV14 to TRBJ2-6; possible D gene TRBD1, 5 bases. This CDR3 comprises 15 residues. Germline loops: CDR1 SGHDN, CDR2 FVKESK. V dropped 1 base and J dropped 2 bases, with 6 bases sitting between them. The CDR3: CASSQVGPGANVLTF. The CDR3 nucleotides are TGTGCCAGCAGCCAAGTGGGGCCTGGGGCCAACGTCCTGACTTTC.

This chain links TRBV29-1 with TRBJ1-1, with D uncertain. CDR1 and CDR2 from the germline V gene are SQVTM and ANQGSEA. This CDR3 has 13 amino acids. V was shortened by 7 bases and J by 1 base, with 13 bases between the two germline ends. DNA of the CDR3: TGCAGCGCCACAGTGCTAGGGAACACTGAAGCTTTCTTT. It specifies CSATVLGNTEAFF. Drawing the rest from reference TRBV29-1 and TRBJ1-1, the complete variable domain is SAVISQKPSRDICQRGTSLTIQCQVDSQVTMMFWYRQQPGQSLTLIATANQGSEATYESGFVIDKFPISRPNLTFSTLTVSNMSPEDSSIYLCSATVLGNTEAFFGQGTRLTVV.

The genes are TRBV30 and TRBJ1-2, with D unresolved. The CDR3 contains 12 residues. Germline V lookup: CDR1 GTSNPN, CDR2 SVGIG (reference sequence). V was cut by 3 bases and J by 8 bases, with 13 bases left in between. The CDR3 DNA reads TGTGCCTGGAGGATAGCGGGTCCCGGCTACACCTTC. The encoded protein is CAWRIAGPGYTF.

The rearrangement joins TRBV30 to TRBJ1-3, with D possibly being TRBD1 (5 bases). The CDR3 totals 14 residues. The ends were cut back, 1 base at V and 2 bases at J, with 9 bases in the middle. The germline V gene has CDR1 GTSNPN and CDR2 SVGIG (reference sequence). The CDR3: CAWSDDRTGNTIYF. The CDR3 DNA sequence: TGTGCCTGGAGTGATGACAGAACTGGAAACACCATATATTTT.

The chain recombines TRBV2 with TRBJ2-7, with D possibly matching TRBD2 (6 bases). Trimming stripped 6 bases from V and 3 bases from J, with 18 bases between. Per the germline V gene, CDR1 is SNHLY and CDR2 is FYNNEI. There are 15 residues in the CDR3. The CDR3 sequence is CASRTPIGGSYEQYF. CDR3 nucleotide sequence: TGTGCCAGCAGAACTCCAATTGGGGGGAGCTACGAGCAGTACTTC.

The chain uses TRBV20-1 and TRBJ1-4, with D perhaps matching TRBD1 (5 bases). V lost 3 bases and J lost 8, with 10 bases in between. Looked up from germline, CDR1 is DFQATT and CDR2 is SNEGSKA (reference sequence). CDR3 length: 12 amino acids. The CDR3 sequence is CSASQQGEKLFF. CDR3 coding DNA: TGCAGTGCTAGCCAGCAGGGAGAAAAACTGTTTTTT.

The rearrangement uses TRBV3-1 and TRBJ2-2; D tentatively reads TRBD1 or TRBD2 (5 bases each). CDR1 is LGHDT and CDR2 is YNNKEL in the germline V gene (reference sequence). V lost 4 bases and J lost 4, with 13 bases in between. The CDR3 extends over 15 amino acids. CDR3 bases: TGTGCCAGCAGCCGGGACGGGGATGCCACCGGGGAGCTGTTTTTT. It translates to CASSRDGDATGELFF.

This chain connects TRBV12-3 or TRBV12-4 to TRBJ2-5; TRBD1 matches 9 bases. This CDR3 has 14 amino acids. V shed 5 bases, J shed 4 bases, and the junction held 5 bases outside the gene matches. The CDR3 is CASSHTGGTETQYF. DNA for the CDR3: TGTGCCAGCAGTCATACAGGGGGCACAGAGACCCAGTACTTC.

CDR3 coding DNA: TGCGCCAGCCGGAGGACAGGGGGAAACTATGGCTACACCTTC. It encodes CASRRTGGNYGYTF. This sequence joins TRBV5-1 and TRBJ1-2; TRBD1 matches at 10 bases. CDR1 SGHRS and CDR2 YFSETQ come from the germline V gene. V gave up 7 bases and J gave up 2 bases; unmatched junction bases: 5. This CDR3 spans 14 amino acids.

The chain recombines TRBV27 with TRBJ2-7; D gene ambiguous. The CDR3 length is 15 residues. V was trimmed by 2 bases and J by 0 bases, leaving 11 bases between them. CDR1 MNHEY and CDR2 SMNVEV come from the germline V gene (reference sequence). CDR3 sequence (DNA): TGTGCCAGCAGTTTAACCGCATTCAGCTCCTACGAGCAGTACTTC. Translating gives CASSLTAFSSYEQYF.

This sequence joins TRBV30 and TRBJ1-4; D uncertain. The CDR3 consists of 15 residues. Germline CDR1 GTSNPN, CDR2 SVGIG (reference sequence). Trimming left V 4 bases short and J 0 bases short, with 12 bases between. CDR3 sequence (DNA): TGTGCCTGGACTTTCGGACGGTCAACTAATGAAAAACTGTTTTTT. Translation gives CAWTFGRSTNEKLFF.

V usage is TRBV7-3 and J usage is TRBJ1-5; no reliable D call. This CDR3 is built from 13 residues. Germline-derived CDR1 and CDR2 are SGHTA and FQGTGA. V gave up 2 bases and J gave up 1 base, with 3 bases separating them. The CDR3 spells CASSLSSNQPQHF. The CDR3 DNA reads as TGTGCCAGCAGCTTATCAAGCAATCAGCCCCAGCATTTT. Looking up the rest from reference TRBV7-3 and TRBJ1-5 gives the full variable domain: GAGVSQTPSNKVTEKGKYVELRCDPISGHTALYWYRQSLGQGPEFLIYFQGTGAADDSGLPNDRFFAVRPEGSVSTLKIQRTERGDSAVYLCASSLSSNQPQHFGDGTRLSIL.